This paragraph reports one T cell receptor beta chain. Its antigen is not yet known. Base qualities are not at hand, and no much larger clone is one base apart. Collaborating institutions collected whole blood in K2EDTA tubes following their own protocols. For TCRbeta analysis, collaborators shipped samples in one of three forms: frozen whole blood, isolated PBMCs, or DNA extracted from either of those sample types. These data belong to a study of blood T cell repertoires in COVID-19 (TCRdb year 2020). About the investigation overall: Samples from collaborators originated in the United States, Italy and Spain and spanned both the acute and convalescent phases of COVID-19. HLA class I and class II types, where available, came from metadata supplied by the sample provider rather than from assay-based typing. The samples were drawn from two sources: the first 160 participants of the ongoing ImmuneRACE study, and about 1,300 subjects contributed by 6 global collaborators. The prospective study material was composed of cDNA or gDNA derived from T cells, B-cell-depleted T cells, or PBMCs. Subjects who had been exposed to COVID-19, were actively infected with it, or had recovered from it provided the deeply sampled blood TCRbeta repertoires that made up the dataset. A de-identified subject ID, COVID-19 status, age in years and sex were almost always included in the sample metadata. A freely available public database, intended as a resource for researchers studying the immune response to SARS-CoV-2, is where the repertoires were released.

TCRbeta CDR3 regions were amplified from genomic DNA by means of the immunoSEQ Assay, a bias-controlled multiplex PCR. As for the authors' bioinformatics: Nucleated cell counts per sample were estimated from amplification of reference gene primers within the assay. To quantify the absolute abundance of each unique TCRbeta CDR3 rearrangement, sequence reads were collapsed and filtered. For each sample, productive Simpson clonality was calculated as the square root of Simpson's diversity index over productive rearrangements. This immuneACCESS table, as held by TCRdb, lists in-frame sequences with V and J called but not all clones. Of the missing ones, under half trace to an unresolved V gene in checked studies; the others have no known cause. That table gives V, J and clone size, and the DNA gave D and trimming. The sample records tens of thousands of clones, roughly 80% of which are singletons. The ten largest make up about 20% of the sample.

The study at large found these results: The quantity of clinical and demographic metadata differed by source and by participant and was supplied without curation.

V ends up 2 bases short and J 2 bases short, with an unmatched junction base count of 6. The CDR3, from cysteine to phenylalanine, totals 15 residues. The retained sequence is limited to the CDR3, 45 bases, with the frame set at the first base. CDR1 and CDR2, looked up from the germline V gene (reference sequence), are GTSNPN and SVGIG. The rearranged chain carries TRBV30 and TRBJ2-3; 8 of the junction bases match TRBD2. This sequence originates from a woman in her sixties or seventies with acute or convalescent COVID-19. The sample comprised peripheral blood. The CDR3 region has the sequence CAWSHSGLVTDTQYF. Read as DNA, the sequence is TGTGCCTGGAGTCACTCGGGACTAGTCACAGATACGCAGTATTTT.